The rows below give T cell receptor beta chains drawn from one sample of a study of T cell responses to AZD1222 COVID-19 vaccine. The data were produced by immunoSEQ multiplex PCR, yet TCRdb's version contains in-frame clones alone and is incomplete. The data show about 170,000 clones, with about nine tenths seen just once and about 1.6% held by the top ten. Sample: peripheral blood, taken on day 0 of AZD1222 vaccination. These receptors all stem from an adult in good health. Both conserved end residues are part of each CDR3. D genes are given only for firm matches. Not every row has a clone size; where given, it reads once, few, many or a size class.

D gene	clone size	J gene	V gene	CDR3 DNA	CDR3 protein
NA	NA	TRBJ1-1	TRBV6-5	TGTGCCAGCAGTCTGAGGATGAACACTGAAGCTTTCTTT	CASSLRMNTEAFF
TRBD2	NA	TRBJ2-5	TRBV23-1	TGCGCCAGCAGTCAATCGTGGGGGGACGGGACTAGCGGGGCAGCCAAAGAGACCCAGTACTTC	CASSQSWGDGTSGAAKETQYF
NA	NA	TRBJ2-5	TRBV3-1/TRBV3-2	TGTGCCAGCAGCCAAGAGCCAGGCGAAGAGACCCAGTACTTC	CASSQEPGEETQYF
NA	once	TRBJ2-5	TRBV28	TGTGCCAGCAGTTTGGCGCACCAAGAGACCCAGTACTTC	CASSLAHQETQYF
NA	NA	TRBJ2-1	TRBV18	TGTGCCAGCTCATCGGGATCGTCCTACAATGAGCAGTTCTTC	CASSSGSSYNEQFF
NA	NA	TRBJ1-1	TRBV6-6	TGTGCCAGCAGTCCGGGACGGAACCCGAACACTGAAGCTTTCTTT	CASSPGRNPNTEAFF
TRBD1	NA	TRBJ2-5	TRBV7-2	TGTGCCAGCAGCCTCCGGGGACAGGGAACCATAAGAGGGGAGACCCAGTACTTC	CASSLRGQGTIRGETQYF
NA	NA	TRBJ1-2	TRBV18	TGTGCCAGCTCACCGGGCCTCGACTATGGCTACACCTTC	CASSPGLDYGYTF
TRBD2	NA	TRBJ2-1	TRBV4-2	TGTGCCAGCTCCCAGGAAGCGGGGGAAGGGGTTGAGCAGTTCTTC	CASSQEAGEGVEQFF
NA	NA	TRBJ1-6	TRBV18	TGTGCCAGCTCACCGCTCAAGGGACCGGACTCACCCCTCCACTTT	CASSPLKGPDSPLHF
NA	NA	TRBJ2-3	TRBV7-2	TGTGCCAGCAGCTTAGGGCTAGCAGATACGCAGTATTTT	CASSLGLADTQYF
NA	NA	TRBJ2-1	TRBV7-9	TGTGCCAGCAGCTTAGAGGAACGACCGTCCGAGGATGAGCAGTTCTTC	CASSLEERPSEDEQFF
NA	few	TRBJ1-6	TRBV7-9	TGTGCCAGCAGCTTAGGGTATGGGTCACCCCTCCACTTT	CASSLGYGSPLHF
TRBD1	once	TRBJ2-1	TRBV7-2	TGTGCCAGCAGCCAAGGGGGGACAGGGAACAATGAGCAGTTCTTC	CASSQGGTGNNEQFF
NA	NA	TRBJ1-2	TRBV27	TGTGCCAGCAGTTTGGGCAGGGGCGGATATGGCTACACCTTC	CASSLGRGGYGYTF
TRBD2	NA	TRBJ2-7	TRBV4-3	TGCGCCAGCAGCCAAGATCTTGCGGGGGGGCATCCGTACGAGCAGTACTTC	CASSQDLAGGHPYEQYF
TRBD2	NA	TRBJ2-5	TRBV9	TGTGCCAGCAGCGTAGCCGCGGGGGGTACGGAGACCCAGTACTTC	CASSVAAGGTETQYF
NA	NA	TRBJ1-1	TRBV19	TGTGCCAGTAGTCTAGGTTTGAACACTGAAGCTTTCTTT	CASSLGLNTEAFF
NA	once	TRBJ1-5	TRBV30	TGTGCCTGGGAACAGGGAAGCAATCAGCCCCAGCATTTT	CAWEQGSNQPQHF
NA	NA	TRBJ1-1	TRBV28	TGTGCCAGCAGGCCAGGGAGGGAGGCCACTGAAGCTTTCTTT	CASRPGREATEAFF
NA	NA	TRBJ1-2	TRBV7-6	TGTGCCAGCAGCCCTGTACAGCGACCTAACTATGGCTACACCTTC	CASSPVQRPNYGYTF
NA	NA	TRBJ2-2	TRBV30	TGTGCCGGGGGGCGGGGTAGAAGGGAGCTGTTTTTT	CAGGRGRRELFF
TRBD1	few	TRBJ1-2	TRBV27	TGTGCCAGTAGTTCAATGACAGGGATTAACTATGGCTACACCTTC	CASSSMTGINYGYTF
NA	NA	TRBJ1-1	TRBV6-5	TGTGCCAGCACACAGGGAAACGAGAACACTGAAGCTTTCTTT	CASTQGNENTEAFF
NA	few	TRBJ1-1	TRBV15	TGTGCCACCAGCAGGACAGCTCCTCTGAACACTGAAGCTTTCTTT	CATSRTAPLNTEAFF
TRBD1	once	TRBJ1-4	TRBV5-1	TGCGCCAGCAGCCACACCAGGGGGACGTCTAATGAAAAACTGTTTTTT	CASSHTRGTSNEKLFF
NA	NA	TRBJ2-7	TRBV5-1	TGCGCCAGCAGCGGGGTCTACGACGAGCAGTACTTC	CASSGVYDEQYF
NA	NA	TRBJ2-7	TRBV18	TGTGCCAGCTCACCGCAGGGGACCTACTACGAGCAGTACTTC	CASSPQGTYYEQYF
TRBD2	few	TRBJ2-3	TRBV7-2	TGTGCCAGCAGCGGGACTAGCGGATACACAGATACGCAGTATTTT	CASSGTSGYTDTQYF
NA	NA	TRBJ2-1	TRBV11-3	TGTGCCAGCAGCCAGGGCACCTACAATGAGCAGTTCTTC	CASSQGTYNEQFF
TRBD1	NA	TRBJ2-7	TRBV15	TGTGCCACCAGCAGAGATAGAGGGGGCCAGCAGTACTTC	CATSRDRGGQQYF
NA	NA	TRBJ1-1	TRBV7-2	TGTGCCAGCAGCCGTTCGTGGGTCAGGGCTGAAGCTTTCTTT	CASSRSWVRAEAFF
NA	NA	TRBJ2-7	TRBV6-2/TRBV6-3	TGTGCCAGCAGTCTCCACTCCTACGAGCAGTACTTC	CASSLHSYEQYF
NA	NA	TRBJ2-3	TRBV7-8	TGTGCCAGCAGCCTCTACCGGGGGACGCAAGATACGCAGTATTTT	CASSLYRGTQDTQYF
TRBD1	NA	TRBJ2-4	TRBV28	TGTGCCAGCAGTTTACATCGGACAGGGGTCAACATTCAGTACTTC	CASSLHRTGVNIQYF
NA	NA	TRBJ1-1	TRBV19	TGTGCCAGTAATACGGGGCAGGGTAACACTGAAGCTTTCTTT	CASNTGQGNTEAFF
NA	NA	TRBJ1-3	TRBV6-5	TGTGCCAGCAGTTTCTCTAAGGGGTTGGGAAACACCATATATTTT	CASSFSKGLGNTIYF
NA	NA	TRBJ2-2	TRBV7-3	TGTGCCAGCAGTGCTACTCGGAACACCGGGGAGCTGTTTTTT	CASSATRNTGELFF
TRBD1	NA	TRBJ1-6	TRBV2	TGTGCCAGCAGGCCACCGGGACAGAATTCACCCCTCCACTTT	CASRPPGQNSPLHF
TRBD1	once	TRBJ1-2	TRBV28	TGTGCCAGCAGTCCAATGACAGGGTTCGACTATGGCTACACCTTC	CASSPMTGFDYGYTF
NA	once	TRBJ1-6	TRBV6-1	TGTGCCAGCAGTGAGATGCAGGGGAGTAACTCACCCCTCCACTTT	CASSEMQGSNSPLHF
NA	NA	TRBJ2-3	TRBV5-1	TGCGCCAGCAGCTTGGGCGAGCGGCCTATTATTAGCACAGATACGCAGTATTTT	CASSLGERPIISTDTQYF
TRBD1	NA	TRBJ1-2	TRBV2	TGTGCCAGCAGTGTAACCTGGACAGGGGGGAATGGCTACACCTTC	CASSVTWTGGNGYTF